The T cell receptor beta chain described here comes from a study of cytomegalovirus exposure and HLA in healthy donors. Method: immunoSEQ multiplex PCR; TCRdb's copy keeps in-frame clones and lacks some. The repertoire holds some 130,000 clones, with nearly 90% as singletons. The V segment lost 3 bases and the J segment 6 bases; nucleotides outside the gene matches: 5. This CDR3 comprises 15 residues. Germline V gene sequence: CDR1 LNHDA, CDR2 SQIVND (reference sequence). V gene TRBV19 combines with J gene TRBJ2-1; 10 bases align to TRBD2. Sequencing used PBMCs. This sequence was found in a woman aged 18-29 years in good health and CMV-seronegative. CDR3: CASSMGSGGTNEQFF. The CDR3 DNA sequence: TGTGCCAGTAGTATGGGTAGCGGGGGGACCAATGAGCAGTTCTTC.